A selection of T cell receptor beta chains follows, all from one sample in a study of Ad26.COV2.S vaccination and SARS-CoV-2 variants. This table comes from immunoSEQ multiplex PCR, and its TCRdb copy is limited to in-frame clones, with some not included. This sample has roughly 400,000 clones; about 91% occur once, and the top ten carry around 2%. The specimen comprised peripheral blood, sampled in a trial of Ad26.COV2.S vaccine versus placebo. The receptors derive from a person aged 18-65 years who received the Ad26.COV2.S COVID-19 vaccine or a placebo. Both conserved end residues are part of each CDR3. The order of the fields is J gene, V gene, D gene, clone size, CDR3 DNA, CDR3 protein. A D gene is named only where the DNA matches it firmly. Clone size is shown for a subset of rows, as once, few, many or a class of expanded clone.

TRBJ2-1 TRBV18 TRBD2 NA TGTGCCAGCTCATGGACTAGTAGGGATGAGCAGTTCTTC CASSWTSRDEQFF
TRBJ2-1 TRBV5-1 NA NA TGCGCCAGCAGCCTGGGCACGGTTAACAATGAGCAGTTCTTC CASSLGTVNNEQFF
TRBJ2-2 TRBV10-3 TRBD2 NA TGTGCCATCAGTGGGACTAGCGGGAGGGGCACCGGGGAGCTGTTTTTT CAISGTSGRGTGELFF
TRBJ1-2 TRBV2 NA NA TGTGCCAGCATCCGCCTCGCGGAGACTAACTATGGCTACACCTTC CASIRLAETNYGYTF
TRBJ2-1 TRBV13 NA NA TGTGCCAGCAGCTTGATTGCGGCAGGGTACTACAATGAGCAGTTCTTC CASSLIAAGYYNEQFF
TRBJ2-3 TRBV29-1 TRBD2 NA TGCAGCGTTGACAGGGTGGGAGGGAGCACAGATACGCAGTATTTT CSVDRVGGSTDTQYF
TRBJ1-3 TRBV7-6 NA once TGTGCCAGCAGCTTACTGCGGGGGTCTGGAAACACCATATATTTT CASSLLRGSGNTIYF
TRBJ1-4 TRBV9 NA NA TGTGCCAGCAGCGTCCGGGACCTACCTCGCACTAATGAAAAACTGTTTTTT CASSVRDLPRTNEKLFF
TRBJ1-1 TRBV12-3/TRBV12-4 NA NA TGTGCCAGCAGTCCCAGACAGGATGAAGCTTTCTTT CASSPRQDEAFF
TRBJ1-3 TRBV28 NA NA TGTGCCAGCAGTTTATCTTGGGCCTCTGGAAACACCATATATTTT CASSLSWASGNTIYF
TRBJ2-7 TRBV7-9 TRBD1 NA TGTGCCAGCAGCGCGGACAGGGCAGGGATCTACGAGCAGTACTTC CASSADRAGIYEQYF
TRBJ1-1 TRBV30 NA NA TGTGCCTGGAGTGGAGGGGTTAGGGGCACTGAAGCTTTCTTT CAWSGGVRGTEAFF
TRBJ2-7 TRBV11-3 NA NA TGTGCCAGCAGCTCCCCGACTAGAACGGACTACGAGCAGTACTTC CASSSPTRTDYEQYF
TRBJ2-1 TRBV7-8 TRBD2 once TGTGCCAGCGTCGGGAGGGCGAACGAGCAGTTCTTC CASVGRANEQFF
TRBJ2-3 TRBV5-8 NA NA TGTGCCAGCAGCTTGGGGGTGACTAGTGACGATACGCAGTATTTT CASSLGVTSDDTQYF
TRBJ2-2 TRBV3-1/TRBV3-2 NA NA TGTGCCAGCAGCCCGACGCGGACGAACACCGGGGAGCTGTTTTTT CASSPTRTNTGELFF
TRBJ2-3 TRBV12-3/TRBV12-4 NA NA TGTGCCAGCGCCCATGGTGCTACGAATACGCAGTATTTT CASAHGATNTQYF
TRBJ2-5 TRBV5-6 NA NA TGTGCCAGCAGCTTGCAGGGAGAAGGAGAGACCCAGTACTTC CASSLQGEGETQYF
TRBJ2-5 TRBV11-2 NA once TGTGCCAGCAGCTTAGATGAGAGTAGCTTTCCAGAGACCCAGTACTTC CASSLDESSFPETQYF
TRBJ2-7 TRBV4-3 NA NA TGCGCCAGCAGCCAAGAGTCGGGAGAATACTACGAGCAGTACTTC CASSQESGEYYEQYF
TRBJ1-4 TRBV30 NA NA TGTGCCTGGAGTGTAGGGGCAACTAATGAAAAACTGTTTTTT CAWSVGATNEKLFF
TRBJ1-5 TRBV5-5 NA NA TGTGCCAGCAGCTCTACTAGCAATCAGCCCCAGCATTTT CASSSTSNQPQHF
TRBJ2-1 TRBV5-1 TRBD2 NA TGCGCCAGCAGCGTAGGGACTAGCGGGATAGCCGGCAATGAGCAGTTCTTC CASSVGTSGIAGNEQFF
TRBJ2-7 TRBV11-3 NA once TGTGCCAGCAGCTTAGCAGGCAGGAGCCCCTACGAGCAGTACTTC CASSLAGRSPYEQYF
TRBJ1-5 TRBV28 NA NA TGTGCCAGCAGTTTGGGGGGGGACGGCAATCAGCCCCAGCATTTT CASSLGGDGNQPQHF
TRBJ2-2 TRBV18 TRBD2 NA TGTGCCAGCTCACCACCGGGACTAGGATCCTCCGGGGAGCTGTTTTTT CASSPPGLGSSGELFF
TRBJ2-2 TRBV19 NA NA TGTGCCAGCTTTAACCGGGACATAAGGTCCGGGGAGCTGTTTTTT CASFNRDIRSGELFF
TRBJ2-3 TRBV28 NA NA TGTGCCAGCAGTTGGGGCTTGAGGACAGATACGCAGTATTTT CASSWGLRTDTQYF
TRBJ2-3 TRBV7-3 NA NA TGTGCCAGCAGCTTCCAAGGAACAGATACGCAGTATTTT CASSFQGTDTQYF
TRBJ2-1 TRBV10-3 TRBD2 NA TGTGCCATCAGTAGCGGGAGGACGAGCTCCTACAATGAGCAGTTCTTC CAISSGRTSSYNEQFF
TRBJ1-1 TRBV2 NA once TGTGCCAGCAGAGACGGACGGTCGAACACTGAAGCTTTCTTT CASRDGRSNTEAFF
TRBJ1-6 TRBV7-3 TRBD1 NA TGTGCCAGCAGCCGAACAGGGGGCGCGGCTAATTCACCCCTCCACTTT CASSRTGGAANSPLHF
TRBJ2-7 TRBV7-8 TRBD2 NA TGTGCCAGCAGCTTAGTAGCGGGAGGGAAGTACTTC CASSLVAGGKYF
TRBJ2-3 TRBV6-4 TRBD2 NA TGTGCCAGCACCAAACTAGCGGGAGAAGGGACAGATACGCAGTATTTT CASTKLAGEGTDTQYF
TRBJ2-4 TRBV7-9 NA NA TGTGCCAGCAGCAGAACAGGGCGGTTGGCCAAAAACATTCAGTACTTC CASSRTGRLAKNIQYF
TRBJ2-3 TRBV7-2 TRBD2 NA TGTGCCAGCAGCTTAGGACTAGCGGGAAACGCAGATACGCAGTATTTT CASSLGLAGNADTQYF
TRBJ1-5 TRBV7-9 NA few TGTGCCAGCAGCTTAGACGGTCAGCCCCAGCATTTT CASSLDGQPQHF
TRBJ2-1 TRBV6-4 NA once TGTGCCAGCAGTGACTCTACTGGAGGAGGGTTCAATGAGCAGTTCTTC CASSDSTGGGFNEQFF
TRBJ2-7 TRBV4-2 TRBD2 NA TGTGCCAGCAGCCAAGCCGCGGGACTAGCGGGCTACGAGCAGTACTTC CASSQAAGLAGYEQYF
TRBJ2-1 TRBV28 TRBD2 NA TGTGCCAGCAGTTTACTGACTAGCGGGATCTACAATGAGCAGTTCTTC CASSLLTSGIYNEQFF
TRBJ1-6 TRBV28 NA NA TGTGCCAGCAGTTTAGGCAGTGCCCCTCCCAATTCACCCCTCCACTTT CASSLGSAPPNSPLHF
TRBJ2-3 TRBV7-2 NA NA TGTGCCAGCAGCTTAGCAACAGCGCAGGATACGCAGTATTTT CASSLATAQDTQYF
TRBJ2-2 TRBV28 TRBD1 NA TGTGCCAGCAGTACAGGGGGTGGAACCGGGGAGCTGTTTTTT CASSTGGGTGELFF
TRBJ2-7 TRBV2 NA NA TGTGCCAGCAGTGAATACATACACGAGCAGTACTTC CASSEYIHEQYF
TRBJ1-5 TRBV5-1 NA NA TGCGCCAGCAGCCCGATTGGGCCAATAGATAGCAATCAGCCCCAGCATTTT CASSPIGPIDSNQPQHF
TRBJ2-1 TRBV7-7 TRBD2 NA TGTGCCAGCAGCTTAGGTATGGGACTAGCCTCCTACAATGAGCAGTTCTTC CASSLGMGLASYNEQFF
TRBJ1-3 TRBV28 NA NA TGTGCCAGCGTCGCGTTTCGGAGGGGATCTGGAAACACCATATATTTT CASVAFRRGSGNTIYF
TRBJ2-7 TRBV7-7 TRBD2 NA TGTGCTAGCAGCTTATCTTTGGCTAGCGGAGAGTACGAGCAGTACTTC CASSLSLASGEYEQYF
TRBJ1-2 TRBV25-1 NA NA TGTGCCAGCAGTGGTGGGGGTCGGTGGGGCTACACCTTC CASSGGGRWGYTF
TRBJ1-2 TRBV6-5 NA NA TGTGCCAGCAGTCCCGACAGACTCTATGGCTACACCTTC CASSPDRLYGYTF
TRBJ2-2 TRBV27 TRBD2 NA TGTGCCAGCAGTTTTGGTAGCGGGAGGGCCGGGGAGCTGTTTTTT CASSFGSGRAGELFF
TRBJ2-7 TRBV15 NA NA TGTGCCACCAGCAGAGACAGGGGTTTGGGCGAGCAGTACTTC CATSRDRGLGEQYF
TRBJ1-2 TRBV6-1 NA NA TGTGCCAGCAGTGACGGTCTGGGCCTGAAAAATGGCTACACCTTC CASSDGLGLKNGYTF
TRBJ2-2 TRBV24-1 NA NA TGTGCCACCAGTGATGATGAAAAGTCCCCCCCGAGTGGTACCGGGGAGCTGTTTTTT CATSDDEKSPPSGTGELFF
TRBJ2-5 TRBV27 TRBD2 once TGTGCCAGCATTTTACTCCCGAAGGGGAGGGATGAGACCCAGTACTTC CASILLPKGRDETQYF
TRBJ2-7 TRBV6-5 TRBD1 NA TGTGCCGGACATCCAGGGGGCTCCTACGAGCAGTACTTC CAGHPGGSYEQYF